This is a list of T cell receptor beta chains from one sample in a study of blood T cell repertoires in COVID-19. Measured with immunoSEQ multiplex PCR; TCRdb has only the in-frame clones, and not every one. This sample has about 170,000 clones; approximately 90% occur once, and the top ten carry around 6.5%. Sequencing used peripheral blood. These receptors were collected from a woman of 80 years or more in a cohort sampled during active or convalescent COVID-19. The CDR3 runs from the conserved cysteine through the conserved F or W. D genes are given only for firm matches. Clone size, where shown, is once, few, many, or a class for clones that have expanded.

clone size	D gene	V gene	J gene	CDR3 protein	CDR3 DNA
.	.	TRBV7-9	TRBJ1-1	CASSLDPGQVKAFF	TGTGCCAGCAGCTTAGACCCCGGCCAGGTAAAAGCTTTCTTT
.	.	TRBV10-3	TRBJ1-2	CAIGGNSGYTF	TGTGCCATCGGGGGGAACAGTGGCTACACCTTC
.	.	TRBV2	TRBJ2-1	CASSAGSPYNEQFF	TGTGCCAGCAGTGCCGGGAGCCCGTACAATGAGCAGTTCTTC
.	.	TRBV5-1	TRBJ1-6	CASSLVLRGSYNSPLHF	TGCGCCAGCAGCTTGGTCCTGCGGGGCTCCTATAATTCACCCCTCCACTTT
.	.	TRBV5-1	TRBJ1-2	CASSLWDNNGYTF	TGCGCCAGCAGCTTGTGGGACAACAATGGCTACACCTTC
.	.	TRBV5-4	TRBJ1-5	CASSPGGAGNQPQHF	TGTGCCAGCAGCCCGGGGGGGGCAGGCAATCAGCCCCAGCATTTT
.	.	TRBV5-5	TRBJ1-3	CASSRRLVVDHAAGNTIYF	TGTGCCAGCAGCCGAAGATTAGTGGTAGATCATGCTGCTGGAAACACCATATATTTT
.	.	TRBV4-1	TRBJ1-5	CASSQDTGMQPQHF	TGCGCCAGCAGCCAAGATACAGGGATGCAGCCCCAGCATTTT
once	TRBD1	TRBV11-2	TRBJ1-2	CASSLVQGAGYGYTF	TGTGCCAGCAGCTTAGTACAGGGGGCGGGCTATGGCTACACCTTC
.	.	TRBV5-1	TRBJ1-4	CASSFRDWVEKLFF	TGCGCCAGCAGCTTCCGGGACTGGGTTGAAAAACTGTTTTTT
.	TRBD1	TRBV10-1	TRBJ2-3	CASSKTGGKGDTQYF	TGCGCCAGCAGTAAAACAGGGGGCAAAGGGGATACGCAGTATTTT
once	TRBD1	TRBV5-1	TRBJ1-2	CASSQGQGNGYTF	TGCGCCAGCAGCCAGGGACAGGGGAATGGCTACACCTTC
.	.	TRBV30	TRBJ1-1	CAWRANTEAFF	TGTGCCTGGAGGGCAAACACTGAAGCTTTCTTT
once	TRBD1	TRBV30	TRBJ1-2	CAWRNRDRGSYTF	TGTGCCTGGAGGAACCGGGACAGGGGGAGCTACACCTTC
few	TRBD1	TRBV11-2	TRBJ2-3	CASSPRDREENTQYF	TGTGCCAGCAGCCCCCGGGACAGGGAAGAAAATACGCAGTATTTT
.	.	TRBV12-3/TRBV12-4	TRBJ1-5	CACRGEGNQPQHF	TGTGCCTGCCGGGGTGAGGGCAATCAGCCCCAGCATTTT
once	.	TRBV6-1	TRBJ2-3	CASSEGTYITDTQYF	TGTGCCAGCAGTGAGGGGACATACATCACAGATACGCAGTATTTT
.	.	TRBV19	TRBJ1-1	CASSTTGNTEAFF	TGTGCCAGTAGTACAACAGGGAACACTGAAGCTTTCTTT
few	TRBD1	TRBV20-1	TRBJ1-5	CSASAGGRSNQPQHF	TGCAGTGCTAGTGCAGGGGGCCGAAGCAATCAGCCCCAGCATTTT
.	TRBD1	TRBV10-1	TRBJ2-7	CASRPGQGSYEQYF	TGCGCCAGCAGACCGGGACAGGGCTCCTACGAGCAGTACTTC
.	.	TRBV7-2	TRBJ2-7	CATLSGLGSYEQYF	TGTGCCACCCTTTCGGGACTTGGTTCCTACGAGCAGTACTTC
.	.	TRBV27	TRBJ2-5	CASSLVGEETQYF	TGTGCCAGCAGTTTAGTCGGGGAAGAGACCCAGTACTTC
.	.	TRBV11-2	TRBJ1-2	CASSIRAGDYGYTF	TGTGCCAGCAGCATCCGAGCCGGGGACTATGGCTACACCTTC
.	TRBD2	TRBV19	TRBJ2-3	CASSMGGLEDTQYF	TGTGCCAGTAGCATGGGCGGACTAGAAGATACGCAGTATTTT
.	TRBD1	TRBV18	TRBJ1-5	CASSERTGGSQPQHF	TGTGCCAGCTCAGAAAGGACAGGGGGCAGTCAGCCCCAGCATTTT
.	.	TRBV5-1	TRBJ1-4	CASSLVVGGNEKLFF	TGCGCCAGCAGCTTGGTAGTGGGGGGTAATGAAAAACTGTTTTTT
.	.	TRBV18	TRBJ1-6	CASSPRTEYNSPLHF	TGTGCCAGCTCACCACGGACAGAGTATAATTCACCCCTCCACTTT
few	TRBD2	TRBV6-5	TRBJ2-1	CASRYSSGAYNEQFF	TGTGCCAGCAGGTATTCTAGCGGGGCCTACAATGAGCAGTTCTTC
.	.	TRBV5-4	TRBJ1-4	CASSLGLEATNEKLFF	TGTGCCAGCAGCTTGGGATTAGAGGCAACTAATGAAAAACTGTTTTTT
.	TRBD2	TRBV29-1	TRBJ2-5	CSTAGGRETQYF	TGCAGCACGGCGGGAGGTCGGGAGACCCAGTACTTC
once	.	TRBV6-5	TRBJ1-5	CARNLQGNESQPQHF	TGTGCCAGAAATCTACAGGGAAATGAATCTCAGCCCCAGCATTTT
.	TRBD1	TRBV10-3	TRBJ2-7	CAIRGTGVSYEQYF	TGTGCCATCAGGGGGACAGGGGTGTCCTACGAGCAGTACTTC
.	.	TRBV10-3	TRBJ2-1	CAISESNSNEQFF	TGTGCCATCAGTGAGTCGAATAGTAATGAGCAGTTCTTC
.	.	TRBV11-3	TRBJ2-7	CASSPRDFWSSYEQYF	TGTGCCAGCAGCCCCCGGGATTTCTGGAGCTCCTACGAGCAGTACTTC
few	TRBD2	TRBV3-1/TRBV3-2	TRBJ2-1	CASSLLAGGSYNEQFF	TGTGCCAGCAGCCTCCTAGCGGGGGGCTCCTACAATGAGCAGTTCTTC
.	.	TRBV5-6	TRBJ2-1	CASSLGGREDNEQFF	TGTGCCAGCAGCTTGGGCGGACGGGAAGACAATGAGCAGTTCTTC
.	TRBD1	TRBV7-9	TRBJ1-2	CASSARTGDNYGYTF	TGTGCCAGCAGCGCCCGGACAGGGGATAACTATGGCTACACCTTC
.	TRBD1	TRBV29-1	TRBJ1-6	CSVRTGEVNSPLHF	TGCAGCGTCAGGACAGGGGAAGTGAATTCACCCCTCCACTTT
.	TRBD1	TRBV24-1	TRBJ2-5	CATSDPGTGWRETQYF	TGTGCCACCAGTGACCCGGGGACAGGGTGGAGGGAGACCCAGTACTTC
.	.	TRBV15	TRBJ2-7	CATSLEAGQTYEQYF	TGTGCCACCAGCTTAGAGGCGGGGCAAACCTACGAGCAGTACTTC
.	.	TRBV6-2/TRBV6-3	TRBJ1-5	CASSSSQGMSNQPQHF	TGTGCCAGCAGTTCATCACAGGGTATGAGCAATCAGCCCCAGCATTTT
.	.	TRBV21-1	TRBJ1-6	CASSQKEKRARGGLIDSPLHF	TGTGCCAGCAGCCAAAAGGAAAAGAGGGCTCGGGGAGGGTTAATCGATTCACCCCTCCACTTT
.	.	TRBV10-2	TRBJ2-1	CASIYVNEQFF	TGCGCCAGCATTTATGTGAATGAGCAGTTCTTC
once	.	TRBV6-5	TRBJ1-2	CASRTDYGYTF	TGTGCCAGCAGGACAGACTATGGCTACACCTTC
.	.	TRBV5-6	TRBJ1-5	CASTSGSTGNQPQHF	TGTGCCAGCACCTCTGGGTCGACAGGCAATCAGCCCCAGCATTTT
few	.	TRBV5-1	TRBJ1-1	CASSLVGAPNTEAFF	TGCGCCAGCAGCTTGGTAGGGGCGCCTAACACTGAAGCTTTCTTT
.	.	TRBV6-1	TRBJ1-2	CASSEAPGGRDYGYTF	TGTGCCAGCAGTGAAGCGCCTGGGGGCAGGGACTATGGCTACACCTTC